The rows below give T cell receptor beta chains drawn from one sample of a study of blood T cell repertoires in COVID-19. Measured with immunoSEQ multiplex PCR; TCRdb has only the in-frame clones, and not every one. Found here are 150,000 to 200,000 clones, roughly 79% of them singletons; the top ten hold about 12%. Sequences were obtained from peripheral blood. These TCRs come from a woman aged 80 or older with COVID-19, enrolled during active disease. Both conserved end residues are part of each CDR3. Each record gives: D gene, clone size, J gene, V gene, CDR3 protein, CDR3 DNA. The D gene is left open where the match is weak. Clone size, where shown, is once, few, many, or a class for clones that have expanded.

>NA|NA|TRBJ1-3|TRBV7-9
CASSLSVLTGTGNTIYF
TGTGCCAGCAGCTTATCGGTCCTAACGGGAACTGGAAACACCATATATTTT
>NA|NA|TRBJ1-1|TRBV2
CASTFQGSTEAFF
TGTGCCAGCACCTTTCAGGGAAGCACTGAAGCTTTCTTT
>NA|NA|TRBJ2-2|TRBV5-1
CASSFMSNTGELFF
TGCGCCAGCAGCTTCATGTCGAACACCGGGGAGCTGTTTTTT
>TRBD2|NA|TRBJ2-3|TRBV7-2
CASSVGLAGGTDTQYF
TGTGCCAGCAGCGTGGGACTAGCGGGAGGTACAGATACGCAGTATTTT
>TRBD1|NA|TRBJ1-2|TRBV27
CASSRLQGPNYGYTF
TGTGCCAGCAGCCGTCTACAGGGGCCGAACTATGGCTACACCTTC
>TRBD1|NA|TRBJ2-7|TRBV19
CASSAADRTYEQYF
TGTGCCAGTAGTGCGGCGGACAGGACATACGAGCAGTACTTC
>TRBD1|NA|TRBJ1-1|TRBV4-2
CASSPSPRQGARGAFF
TGTGCCAGCAGCCCCTCCCCCCGACAGGGCGCCCGCGGGGCTTTCTTT
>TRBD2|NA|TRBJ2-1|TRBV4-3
CASSQVGGGFYNEQFF
TGCGCCAGCAGCCAAGTCGGCGGGGGATTCTACAATGAGCAGTTCTTC
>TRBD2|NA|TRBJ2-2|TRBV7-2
CASSLATSGNTGELFF
TGTGCCAGCAGCTTAGCGACTAGCGGAAACACCGGGGAGCTGTTTTTT
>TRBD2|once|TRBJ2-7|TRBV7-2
CASSLLVGTSESEQYF
TGTGCCAGCAGCTTACTCGTCGGGACTAGCGAGTCCGAGCAGTACTTC
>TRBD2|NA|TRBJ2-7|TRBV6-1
CASSELAGGWEQYF
TGTGCCAGCAGTGAACTAGCGGGAGGGTGGGAGCAGTACTTC
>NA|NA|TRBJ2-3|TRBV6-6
CASSFGLSTGDTQYF
TGTGCCAGCAGCTTCGGACTTAGCACCGGGGATACGCAGTATTTT
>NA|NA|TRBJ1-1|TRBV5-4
CASSYQAGMNTEAFF
TGTGCCAGCAGCTACCAGGCAGGGATGAACACTGAAGCTTTCTTT
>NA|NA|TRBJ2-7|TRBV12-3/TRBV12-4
CASSFGVHEQYF
TGTGCCAGCAGTTTCGGGGTCCACGAGCAGTACTTC
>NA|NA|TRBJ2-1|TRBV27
CASTLGASSYNEQFF
TGTGCCAGCACCCTGGGAGCCAGCTCCTACAATGAGCAGTTCTTC
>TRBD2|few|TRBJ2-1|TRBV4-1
CASSHRHSGGYEQFF
TGCGCCAGCAGCCACCGTCATAGCGGGGGGTATGAGCAGTTCTTC
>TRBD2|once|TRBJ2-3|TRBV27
CASSPGTSGLPDTQYF
TGTGCCAGCAGTCCCGGGACTAGCGGGCTTCCAGATACGCAGTATTTT